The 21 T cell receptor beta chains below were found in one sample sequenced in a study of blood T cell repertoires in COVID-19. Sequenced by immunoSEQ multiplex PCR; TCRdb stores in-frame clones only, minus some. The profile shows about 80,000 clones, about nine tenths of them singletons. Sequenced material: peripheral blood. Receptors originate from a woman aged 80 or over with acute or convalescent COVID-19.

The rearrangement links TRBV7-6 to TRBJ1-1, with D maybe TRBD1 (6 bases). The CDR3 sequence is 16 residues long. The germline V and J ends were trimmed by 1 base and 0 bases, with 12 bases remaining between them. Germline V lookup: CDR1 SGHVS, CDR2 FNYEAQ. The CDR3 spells CASSLELGAMNTEAFF. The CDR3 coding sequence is TGTGCCAGCAGCTTAGAGCTGGGGGCTATGAACACTGAAGCTTTCTTT.

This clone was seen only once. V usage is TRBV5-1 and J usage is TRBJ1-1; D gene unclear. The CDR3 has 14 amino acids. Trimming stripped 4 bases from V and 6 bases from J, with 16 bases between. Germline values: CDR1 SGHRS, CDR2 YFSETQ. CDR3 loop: CASSKTDTDPEAFF. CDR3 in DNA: TGCGCCAGCAGCAAAACCGACACCGACCCTGAAGCTTTCTTT.

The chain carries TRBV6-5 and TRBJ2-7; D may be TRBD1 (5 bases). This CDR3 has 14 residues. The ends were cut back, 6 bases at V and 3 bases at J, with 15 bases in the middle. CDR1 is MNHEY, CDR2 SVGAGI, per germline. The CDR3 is CASSDSDKNYEQYF. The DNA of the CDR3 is TGTGCCAGCAGCGACTCGGACAAGAACTACGAGCAGTACTTC.

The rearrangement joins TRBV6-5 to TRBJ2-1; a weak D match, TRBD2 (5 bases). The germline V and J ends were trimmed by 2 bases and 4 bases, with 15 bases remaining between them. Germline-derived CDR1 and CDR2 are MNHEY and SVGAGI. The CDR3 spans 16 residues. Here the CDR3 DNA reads TGTGCCAGCAGTTACGGGCTAGCCCCCCCGTACAATGAGCAGTTCTTC. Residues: CASSYGLAPPYNEQFF.

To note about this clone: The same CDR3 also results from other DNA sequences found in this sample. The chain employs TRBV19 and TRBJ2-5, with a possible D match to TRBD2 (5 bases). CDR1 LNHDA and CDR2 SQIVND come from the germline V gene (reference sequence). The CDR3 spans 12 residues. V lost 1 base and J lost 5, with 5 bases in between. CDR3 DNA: TGTGCCAGTAGTATAGGGGAGGAGACCCAGTACTTC. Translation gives CASSIGEETQYF.

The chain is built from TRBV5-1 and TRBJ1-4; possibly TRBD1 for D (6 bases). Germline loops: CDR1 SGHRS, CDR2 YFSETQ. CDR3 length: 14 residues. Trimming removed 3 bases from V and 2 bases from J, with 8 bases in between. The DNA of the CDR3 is TGCGCCAGCAGCTCACAGGGTACTAATGAAAAACTGTTTTTT. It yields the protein CASSSQGTNEKLFF. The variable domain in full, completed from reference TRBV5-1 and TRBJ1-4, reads KAGVTQTPRYLIKTRGQQVTLSCSPISGHRSVSWYQQTPGQGLQFLFEYFSETQRNKGNFPGRFSGRQFSNSRSEMNVSTLELGDSALYLCASSSQGTNEKLFFGSGTQLSVL.

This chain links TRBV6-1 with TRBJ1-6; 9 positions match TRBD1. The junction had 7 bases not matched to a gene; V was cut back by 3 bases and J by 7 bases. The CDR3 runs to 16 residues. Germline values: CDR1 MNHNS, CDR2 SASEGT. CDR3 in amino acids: CASSEGGGTGNSPLHF. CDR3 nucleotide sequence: TGTGCCAGCAGTGAGGGTGGCGGGACAGGGAATTCACCCCTCCACTTT.

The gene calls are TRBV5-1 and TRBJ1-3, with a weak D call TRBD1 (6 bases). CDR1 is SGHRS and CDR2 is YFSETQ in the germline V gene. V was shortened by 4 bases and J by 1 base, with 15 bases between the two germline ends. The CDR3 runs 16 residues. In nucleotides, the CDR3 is TGCGCCAGCAGCCGCACAGGGTCCTCTTCTGGAAACACCATATATTTT. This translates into CASSRTGSSSGNTIYF.

In DNA, the CDR3 is TGCGCCAGCAGCCAGGGGACTATGTACTATGGCTACACCTTC. It yields the protein CASSQGTMYYGYTF. V gene TRBV5-1 combines with J gene TRBJ1-2, with D maybe TRBD1 (6 bases). This CDR3 has 14 residues. V was shortened by 4 bases and J by 3 bases, with 13 bases between the two germline ends. Per germline, CDR1 SGHRS and CDR2 YFSETQ. The whole variable domain, remainder taken from reference TRBV5-1 and TRBJ1-2, is KAGVTQTPRYLIKTRGQQVTLSCSPISGHRSVSWYQQTPGQGLQFLFEYFSETQRNKGNFPGRFSGRQFSNSRSEMNVSTLELGDSALYLCASSQGTMYYGYTFGSGTRLTVV.

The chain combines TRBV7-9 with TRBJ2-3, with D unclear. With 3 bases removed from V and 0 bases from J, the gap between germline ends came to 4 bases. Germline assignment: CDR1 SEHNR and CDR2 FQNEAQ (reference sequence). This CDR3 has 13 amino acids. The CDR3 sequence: CASSFGSTDTQYF. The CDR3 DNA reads TGTGCCAGCAGCTTCGGGAGCACAGATACGCAGTATTTT.

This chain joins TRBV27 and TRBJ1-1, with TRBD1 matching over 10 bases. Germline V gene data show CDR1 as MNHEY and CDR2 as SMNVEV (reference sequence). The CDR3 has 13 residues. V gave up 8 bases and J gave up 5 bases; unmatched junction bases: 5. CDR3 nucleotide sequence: TGTGCCAGCGCCCGGACAGGGGGGACTGAAGCTTTCTTT. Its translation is CASARTGGTEAFF.

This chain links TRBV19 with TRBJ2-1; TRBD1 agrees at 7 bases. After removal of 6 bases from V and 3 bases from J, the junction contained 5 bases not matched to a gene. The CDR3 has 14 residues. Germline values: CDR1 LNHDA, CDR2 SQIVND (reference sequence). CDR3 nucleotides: TGTGCCAGTAGGACAGGGTCACTCTACAATGAGCAGTTCTTC. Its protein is CASRTGSLYNEQFF.

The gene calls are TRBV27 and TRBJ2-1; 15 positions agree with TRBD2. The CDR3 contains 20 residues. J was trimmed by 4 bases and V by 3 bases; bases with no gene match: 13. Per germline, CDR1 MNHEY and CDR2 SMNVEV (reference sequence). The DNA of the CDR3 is TGTGCCAGCAGTTTCTTGGGACTAGCGGGGGGATCGCCCCGATACAATGAGCAGTTCTTC. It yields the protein CASSFLGLAGGSPRYNEQFF.

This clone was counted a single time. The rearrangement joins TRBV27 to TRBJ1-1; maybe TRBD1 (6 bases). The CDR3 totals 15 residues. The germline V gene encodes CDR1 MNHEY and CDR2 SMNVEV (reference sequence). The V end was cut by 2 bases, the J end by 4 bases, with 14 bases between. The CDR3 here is CASSLRLPGVTEAFF. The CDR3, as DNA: TGTGCCAGCAGTTTACGTTTGCCAGGGGTCACTGAAGCTTTCTTT.

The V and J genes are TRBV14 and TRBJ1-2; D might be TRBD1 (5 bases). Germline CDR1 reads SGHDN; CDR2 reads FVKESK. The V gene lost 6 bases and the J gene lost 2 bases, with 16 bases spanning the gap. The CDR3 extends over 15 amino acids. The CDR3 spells CASSPMQGWNYGYTF. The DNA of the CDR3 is TGTGCCAGCAGTCCCATGCAGGGCTGGAACTATGGCTACACCTTC.

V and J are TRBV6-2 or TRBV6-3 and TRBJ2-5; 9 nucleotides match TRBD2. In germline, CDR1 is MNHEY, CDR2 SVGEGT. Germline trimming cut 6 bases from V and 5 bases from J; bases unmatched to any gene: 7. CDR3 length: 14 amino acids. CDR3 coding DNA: TGTGCCAGCAGCCCGGGACTAGCCCGGGAGACCCAGTACTTC. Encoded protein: CASSPGLARETQYF.

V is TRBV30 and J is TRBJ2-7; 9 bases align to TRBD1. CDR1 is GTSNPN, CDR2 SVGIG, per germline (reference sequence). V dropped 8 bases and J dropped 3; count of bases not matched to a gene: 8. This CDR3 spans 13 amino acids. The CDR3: CAVGGTGNYEQYF. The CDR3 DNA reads TGTGCCGTAGGCGGGACAGGGAACTACGAGCAGTACTTC.

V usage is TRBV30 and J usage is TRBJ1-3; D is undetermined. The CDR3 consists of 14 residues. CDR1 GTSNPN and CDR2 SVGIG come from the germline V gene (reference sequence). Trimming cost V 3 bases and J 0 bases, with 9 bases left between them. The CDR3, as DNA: TGTGCCTGGAGGCCTAGTCTCTCTGGAAACACCATATATTTT. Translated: CAWRPSLSGNTIYF.

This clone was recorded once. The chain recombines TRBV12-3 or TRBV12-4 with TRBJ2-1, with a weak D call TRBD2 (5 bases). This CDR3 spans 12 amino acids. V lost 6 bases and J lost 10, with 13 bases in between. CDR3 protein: CASSITGSEQFF. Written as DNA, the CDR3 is TGTGCCAGCAGCATAACGGGGAGCGAGCAGTTCTTC.

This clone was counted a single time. The CDR3 loop is CASSFGTAEYF. CDR3 nucleotides: TGTGCCAGCAGCTTTGGGACAGCGGAGTACTTC. The J gene is TRBJ2-7, the V gene TRBV5-5, with 7 bases fitting TRBD1. Germline V CDR1 and CDR2: SGHKS, YYEKEE (reference sequence). CDR3 length equals 11 residues. V shed 2 bases and J 11 bases; nucleotides not matched to a gene: 4.

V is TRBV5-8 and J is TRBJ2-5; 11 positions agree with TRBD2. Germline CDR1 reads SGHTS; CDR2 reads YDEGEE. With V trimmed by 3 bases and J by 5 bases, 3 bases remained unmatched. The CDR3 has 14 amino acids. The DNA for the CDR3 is TGTGCCAGCAGCTCACTAGCGGGAGTGGAGACCCAGTACTTC. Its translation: CASSSLAGVETQYF.